A selection of T cell receptor beta chains follows, all from one sample in a study of PD-1 blockade in classical Hodgkin lymphoma. Repertoires were generated with immunoSEQ multiplex PCR, while TCRdb's copy carries only in-frame clones and drops some. This repertoire shows about 85,000 clones, just over 90% found once; its top ten account for around 3%. Material: peripheral blood mononuclear cells (PBMCs), obtained before the fourth cycle of nivolumab. Every receptor here comes from a human donor with classical Hodgkin lymphoma. The CDR3 runs from the conserved cysteine through the conserved F or W.

TRBV6-4	TRBJ1-1	CASRGQLNTEAFF
TRBV4-3	TRBJ1-4	CASSQGGQASATNEKLFF
TRBV6-5	TRBJ1-5	CASSYGQGSQPQHF
TRBV7-2	TRBJ1-2	CASSFSSGEYGYTF
TRBV4-3	TRBJ2-1	CASSLVGSGGGSYNEQFF
TRBV7-9	TRBJ2-6	CASSPGQGSGANVLTF
TRBV30	TRBJ2-2	CAWETGAHTGELFF
TRBV4-3	TRBJ1-2	CASSQDTGNDRGYTF
TRBV2	TRBJ1-1	CARTGLSTEAFF
TRBV15	TRBJ2-7	CATSPGTGGNYEQYF
TRBV10-3	TRBJ2-3	CAISESPLAENTQYF
TRBV10-3	TRBJ1-1	CAICCPGQNTEAFF
TRBV7-9	TRBJ2-3	CAFRGGTTDTQYF
TRBV28	TRBJ2-1	CASSLVGYSYNEQFF